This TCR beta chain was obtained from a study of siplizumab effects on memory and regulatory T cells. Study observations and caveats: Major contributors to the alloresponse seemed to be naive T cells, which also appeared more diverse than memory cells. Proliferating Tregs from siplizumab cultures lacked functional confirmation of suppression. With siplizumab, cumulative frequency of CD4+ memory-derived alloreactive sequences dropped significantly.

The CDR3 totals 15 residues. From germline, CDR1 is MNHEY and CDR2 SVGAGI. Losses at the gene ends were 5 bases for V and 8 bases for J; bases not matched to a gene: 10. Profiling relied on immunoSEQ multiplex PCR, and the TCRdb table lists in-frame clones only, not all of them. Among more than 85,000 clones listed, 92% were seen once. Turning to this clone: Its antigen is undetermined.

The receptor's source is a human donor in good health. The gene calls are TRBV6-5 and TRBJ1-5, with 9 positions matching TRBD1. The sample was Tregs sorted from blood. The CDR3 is CASSAGDRVYEPQHF. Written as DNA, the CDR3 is TGTGCCAGCAGTGCCGGGGACAGGGTATATGAGCCCCAGCATTTT.